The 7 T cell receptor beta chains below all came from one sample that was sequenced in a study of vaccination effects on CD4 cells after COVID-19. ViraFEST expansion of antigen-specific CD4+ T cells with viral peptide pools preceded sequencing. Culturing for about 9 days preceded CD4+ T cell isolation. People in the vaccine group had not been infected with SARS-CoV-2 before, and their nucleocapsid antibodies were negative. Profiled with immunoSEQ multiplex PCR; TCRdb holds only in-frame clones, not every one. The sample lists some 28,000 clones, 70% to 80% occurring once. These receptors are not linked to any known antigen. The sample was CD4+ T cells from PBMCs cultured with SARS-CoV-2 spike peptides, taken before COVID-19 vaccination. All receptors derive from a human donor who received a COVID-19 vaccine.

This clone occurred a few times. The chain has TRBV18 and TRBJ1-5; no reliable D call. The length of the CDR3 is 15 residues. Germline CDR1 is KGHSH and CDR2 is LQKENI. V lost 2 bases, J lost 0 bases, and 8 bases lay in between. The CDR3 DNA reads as TGTGCCAGCTCACCAGGCGGGGTTAGCAATCAGCCCCAGCATTTT. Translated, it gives CASSPGGVSNQPQHF.

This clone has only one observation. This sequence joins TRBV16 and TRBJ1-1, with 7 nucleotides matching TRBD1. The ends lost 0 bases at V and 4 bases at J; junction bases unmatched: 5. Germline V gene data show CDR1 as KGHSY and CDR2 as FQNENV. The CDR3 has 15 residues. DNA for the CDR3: TGTGCCAGCAGCCAATCACAGGGGAGTGGCACTGAAGCTTTCTTT. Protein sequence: CASSQSQGSGTEAFF.

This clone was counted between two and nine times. As DNA, the CDR3 is TGTGCCAGTATCTCTTTGCGGACAGAGTACACCGGGGAGCTGTTTTTT. Its protein product is CASISLRTEYTGELFF. The J gene is TRBJ2-2, the V gene TRBV19, with D possibly TRBD1 on 6 matching bases. Trimming pared 7 bases from V and 3 bases from J, leaving 18 bases between. Per the germline V gene, CDR1 is LNHDA and CDR2 is SQIVND (reference sequence). The CDR3 is 16 amino acids.

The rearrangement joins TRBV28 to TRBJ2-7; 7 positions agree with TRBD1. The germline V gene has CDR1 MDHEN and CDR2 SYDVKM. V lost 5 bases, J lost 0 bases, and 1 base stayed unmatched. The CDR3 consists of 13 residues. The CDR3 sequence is CASSRDSSYEQYF. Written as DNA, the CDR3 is TGTGCCAGCAGTCGGGACAGCTCCTACGAGCAGTACTTC.

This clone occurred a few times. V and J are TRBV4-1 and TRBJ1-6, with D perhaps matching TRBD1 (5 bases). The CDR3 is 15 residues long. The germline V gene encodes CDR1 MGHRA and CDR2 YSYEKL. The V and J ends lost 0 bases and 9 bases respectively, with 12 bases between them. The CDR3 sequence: CASSQDPAGRSPLHF. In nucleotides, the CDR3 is TGCGCCAGCAGCCAAGATCCGGCAGGGCGTTCACCCCTCCACTTT.

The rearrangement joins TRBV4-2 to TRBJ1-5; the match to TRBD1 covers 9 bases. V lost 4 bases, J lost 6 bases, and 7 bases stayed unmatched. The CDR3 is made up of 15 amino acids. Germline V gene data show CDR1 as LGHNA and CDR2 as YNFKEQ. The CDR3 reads CASSPGQGGGQPQHF. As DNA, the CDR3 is TGTGCCAGCAGCCCGGGACAGGGAGGGGGTCAGCCCCAGCATTTT.

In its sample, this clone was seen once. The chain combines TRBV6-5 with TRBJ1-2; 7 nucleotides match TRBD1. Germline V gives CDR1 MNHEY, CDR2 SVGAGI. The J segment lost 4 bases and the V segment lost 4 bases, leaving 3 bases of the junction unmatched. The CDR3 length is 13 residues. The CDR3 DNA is TGTGCCAGCAGTTCTGACAGGGCCTATGGCTACACCTTC. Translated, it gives CASSSDRAYGYTF.